This T cell receptor beta chain was captured by sequencing in a study of blood T cell repertoires in COVID-19. This CDR3 has 11 residues. CDR1 SGHRS and CDR2 YFSETQ come from the germline V gene. V lost 4 bases and J lost 10, with 9 bases in between. Produced via immunoSEQ multiplex PCR; TCRdb's table is partial and in-frame only. The sample yields hundreds of thousands of clones, just over 85% seen once. The chain couples TRBV5-1 to TRBJ2-1, with D unclear. The TCR sequence derives from a man aged 18 to 35 who had recovered from COVID-19. The material sequenced was PBMCs or T cells enriched from blood (not recorded which). For the CDR3, the DNA is TGCGCCAGCAGCCGATCTCGGGAGCAGTTCTTC. It yields the protein CASSRSREQFF. Complete variable domain (other parts from reference TRBV5-1 and TRBJ2-1): KAGVTQTPRYLIKTRGQQVTLSCSPISGHRSVSWYQQTPGQGLQFLFEYFSETQRNKGNFPGRFSGRQFSNSRSEMNVSTLELGDSALYLCASSRSREQFFGPGTRLTVL.